These 23 T cell receptor beta chains share one sample of origin, sequenced in a study of OX40 agonist ivuxolimab in advanced cancers. Using immunoSEQ multiplex PCR, the repertoire was profiled, and TCRdb retains in-frame clones only, with some absent. The sample includes tens of thousands of clones, roughly nine tenths of them seen just once. The source material was CD4+ or CD8+ T cells sorted from blood, sampled in a trial of the OX40 agonist ivuxolimab. The source is an adult with an advanced solid tumor such as melanoma, head and neck, liver or kidney cancer.

As regards this clone: A junction end diverges from the germline sequence, so it may reflect a read error. J is TRBJ2-1 and V is TRBV27, with TRBD2 identical over 11 bases. The CDR3 is made up of 15 amino acids. CDR1 and CDR2 (germline): MNHEY, SMNVEV (reference sequence). DNA of the CDR3: TGTGCCAGCAGTATATCTAGCGGGGGGAACAATGAGCAGTTCTTC. Translation: CASSISSGGNNEQFF.

CDR3 nucleotides: TGTGCCAGCAGTGAGGACGGTCTCTATGGCTACACCTTC. Its protein product is CASSEDGLYGYTF. This rearrangement joins TRBV6-1 to TRBJ1-2, with D hard to call. Germline CDR1 reads MNHNS; CDR2 reads SASEGT. CDR3 length: 13 residues. V dropped 3 bases and J dropped 4 bases, with 9 bases sitting between them.

The chain employs TRBV9 and TRBJ2-7; weak D call: TRBD1 (6 bases). Germline loops: CDR1 SGDLS, CDR2 YYNGEE. Trimming took 0 bases from V and 1 from J, leaving 8 bases between them. The CDR3 runs 14 residues. In nucleotides, the CDR3 is TGTGCCAGCAGCGTAGATCAGGGGTCCTACGAGCAGTACTTC. Translation gives CASSVDQGSYEQYF.

The chain has TRBV15 and TRBJ2-7; 11 positions agree with TRBD2. The CDR3 runs to 14 residues. CDR1 and CDR2 (germline): LNHNV, YYDKDF (reference sequence). The V and J ends lost 3 bases and 6 bases, in that order; junction bases with no gene match: 4. The CDR3 DNA is TGTGCCACCAGCAGGCGGGGGACTAGCGGCGAGCAGTACTTC. Its translation: CATSRRGTSGEQYF.

The chain is built from TRBV19 and TRBJ2-6; D perhaps matches TRBD1 (6 bases). CDR1 and CDR2 from the germline V gene are LNHDA and SQIVND (reference sequence). V was trimmed by 10 bases and J by 0 bases, leaving 10 bases between them. This CDR3 is 14 amino acids long. The CDR3 sequence: CATQGFSGANVLTF. The DNA for the CDR3 is TGTGCCACCCAGGGGTTCTCTGGGGCCAACGTCCTGACTTTC.

Points on this clone: Different DNA sequences within this sample yield the same CDR3. V gene TRBV5-4 combines with J gene TRBJ2-7; no clear D gene. The CDR3 loop spans 11 amino acids. Germline assignment: CDR1 SGHNT and CDR2 YYREEE (reference sequence). Trimming took off 0 bases at V and 4 bases at J, with 2 bases between the two ends. In DNA, the CDR3 is TGTGCCAGCAGCTTGGGGTACGAGCAGTACTTC. Translated, it gives CASSLGYEQYF.

This chain uses TRBV28 with TRBJ2-1; TRBD1 matches at 9 bases. Trimming cost V 1 base and J 8 bases; bases outside gene matches: 9. Looked up from germline, CDR1 is MDHEN and CDR2 is SYDVKM. This CDR3 has 16 amino acids. CDR3 in amino acids: CASSLLPTGGGDEQFF. CDR3 sequence (DNA): TGTGCCAGCAGTTTATTGCCGACAGGGGGTGGGGATGAGCAGTTCTTC.

This chain uses TRBV7-9 with TRBJ1-1, with 7 bases matching TRBD1. CDR3 length: 16 amino acids. V gave up 1 base and J gave up 1 base; unmatched junction bases: 6. Germline assignment: CDR1 SEHNR and CDR2 FQNEAQ (reference sequence). The CDR3 DNA is TGTGCCAGCAGCTTAGGACAGGGAAAGCAGAACACTGAAGCTTTCTTT. Protein sequence: CASSLGQGKQNTEAFF. Supplemented by reference TRBV7-9 and TRBJ1-1, the full variable domain reads DTGVSQNPRHKITKRGQNVTFRCDPISEHNRLYWYRQTLGQGPEFLTYFQNEAQLEKSRLLSDRFSAERPKGSFSTLEIQRTEQGDSAMYLCASSLGQGKQNTEAFFGQGTRLTVV.

V usage is TRBV5-4 and J usage is TRBJ2-5, with D possibly matching TRBD1 (6 bases). This CDR3 region has 17 residues. In germline, CDR1 is SGHNT, CDR2 YYREEE (reference sequence). V shed 0 bases and J shed 3 bases, with 18 bases lying between them. This chain's CDR3 is CASSLGFTGLGEETQYF. CDR3 nucleotide sequence: TGTGCCAGCAGCTTGGGCTTCACAGGGTTAGGCGAAGAGACCCAGTACTTC. Full variable domain (rest looked up from reference TRBV5-4 and TRBJ2-5): ETGVTQSPTHLIKTRGQQVTLRCSSQSGHNTVSWYQQALGQGPQFIFQYYREEENGRGNFPPRFSGLQFPNYSSELNVNALELDDSALYLCASSLGFTGLGEETQYFGPGTRLLVL.

The chain combines TRBV6-5 with TRBJ2-7; 9 bases are a match to TRBD1. The CDR3 runs to 15 residues. V was clipped by 6 bases and J by 2 bases; unmatched bases: 8. Germline loops: CDR1 MNHEY, CDR2 SVGAGI. The CDR3 loop is CASRDRDRVTYEQYF. For the CDR3, the DNA is TGTGCCAGCAGAGACCGGGACAGGGTGACCTACGAGCAGTACTTC.

The chain carries TRBV7-7 and TRBJ2-2; D may be TRBD2 (5 bases). Germline V CDR1 and CDR2: SSHAT, FNYEAQ (reference sequence). CDR3 length: 16 amino acids. V lost 5 bases to trimming and J lost 3 bases, with 16 bases between them. The CDR3 DNA sequence: TGTGCCAGCAGCCCGGGATCCCAAGTGGACACCGGGGAGCTGTTTTTT. This encodes CASSPGSQVDTGELFF.

This chain connects TRBV5-5 to TRBJ1-1; possibly TRBD1 for D (5 bases). V lost 0 bases to trimming and J lost 3 bases, with 9 bases between them. The CDR3 has 14 amino acids. Per germline, CDR1 SGHKS and CDR2 YYEKEE (reference sequence). The CDR3 loop reads CASSLALRDTEAFF. The CDR3 DNA follows: TGTGCCAGCAGCTTGGCGCTCAGGGACACTGAAGCTTTCTTT. Variable domain in full (rest from reference TRBV5-5 and TRBJ1-1): DAGVTQSPTHLIKTRGQQVTLRCSPISGHKSVSWYQQVLGQGPQFIFQYYEKEERGRGNFPDRFSARQFPNYSSELNVNALLLGDSALYLCASSLALRDTEAFFGQGTRLTVV.

CDR3 amino acids: CASSQGLGGQETQYF. Written as DNA, the CDR3 is TGCGCCAGCAGCCAAGGCCTGGGGGGCCAAGAGACCCAGTACTTC. The V gene is TRBV4-1, the J gene TRBJ2-5; tentatively, D is TRBD2 (6 bases). V lost 1 base to trimming and J lost 1 base, with 10 bases between them. This CDR3 has 15 residues. The V gene's germline CDR1 is MGHRA and CDR2 YSYEKL.

V is TRBV30 and J is TRBJ2-3; TRBD2 matches 11 bases. V lost 5 bases and J lost 1; bases outside the gene matches: 5. Germline V gene data show CDR1 as GTSNPN and CDR2 as SVGIG (reference sequence). This CDR3 has 15 amino acids. The CDR3 DNA reads TGTGCCTGGGAGATAGCGGGGGGGGGCACAGATACGCAGTATTTT. It encodes CAWEIAGGGTDTQYF.

This chain connects TRBV30 to TRBJ2-1, with D perhaps matching TRBD1 or TRBD2 (5 bases each). The CDR3 has 12 amino acids. Germline assignment: CDR1 GTSNPN and CDR2 SVGIG (reference sequence). The germline V and J ends were trimmed by 0 bases and 10 bases, with 10 bases remaining between them. CDR3 DNA: TGTGCCTGGAGTGTACTAGGGACGGAGCAGTTCTTC. This gives the protein CAWSVLGTEQFF.

This chain connects TRBV9 to TRBJ2-1; D is possibly TRBD2 (6 bases). This CDR3 is 16 amino acids long. Germline V gene data show CDR1 as SGDLS and CDR2 as YYNGEE. V was cut by 3 bases and J by 6 bases, with 19 bases left in between. The CDR3 nucleotides are TGTGCCAGCAGCGCCACAGGTGGGGGGTATCTCAATGAGCAGTTCTTC. Translated: CASSATGGGYLNEQFF. Based on the CDR3 plus reference TRBV9 and TRBJ2-1, the full variable domain is DSGVTQTPKHLITATGQRVTLRCSPRSGDLSVYWYQQSLDQGLQFLIQYYNGEERAKGNILERFSAQQFPDLHSELNLSSLELGDSALYFCASSATGGGYLNEQFFGPGTRLTVL.

V and J are TRBV2 and TRBJ1-6; D might be TRBD1 (5 bases). The V gene's germline CDR1 is SNHLY and CDR2 FYNNEI. This CDR3 contains 13 residues. The V end was cut by 2 bases, the J end by 10 bases, with 9 bases between. CDR3 protein: CASSEWWDSPLHF. DNA of the CDR3: TGTGCCAGCAGTGAATGGTGGGACTCACCCCTCCACTTT.

This chain uses TRBV27 with TRBJ2-1; the match to TRBD1 covers 7 bases. Germline V gene lookup returns CDR1 MNHEY and CDR2 SMNVEV (reference sequence). Trimming cost V 6 bases and J 10 bases; bases outside gene matches: 3. The length of the CDR3 is 11 residues. The CDR3, as DNA: TGTGCCAGCAGCACAGGGGAAGAGCAGTTCTTC. This translates into CASSTGEEQFF.

The rearrangement links TRBV6-1 to TRBJ2-2; perhaps TRBD1 as D (6 bases). This CDR3 is 15 amino acids long. Germline values: CDR1 MNHNS, CDR2 SASEGT. Trimming took 6 bases from V and 0 from J, leaving 11 bases between them. Here the CDR3 reads CASSGWTANTGELFF. CDR3 DNA sequence: TGTGCCAGCAGCGGTTGGACAGCGAACACCGGGGAGCTGTTTTTT.

This clone was counted only a few times. With only one base between it and a far larger clone, this is likely a read error. This chain links TRBV5-1 with TRBJ1-5, with D perhaps matching TRBD1 (6 bases). V lost 2 bases and J 5 bases, leaving 8 bases between the germline ends. CDR3 size: 13 residues. Germline CDR1 SGHRS, CDR2 YFSETQ. The CDR3 bases are TGCGCCAGCAGCTTCGAGGGGGATCAGCCCCAGCATTTT. Translating it yields CASSFEGDQPQHF.

DNA of the CDR3: TGTGCCAGCAGTTTGACGGCTAGCGGGGCTTCGTTCTCCTACAATGAGCAGTTCTTC. Translated, it gives CASSLTASGASFSYNEQFF. The chain uses TRBV7-9 and TRBJ2-1, with 9 bases fitting TRBD2. The junction had 15 bases not matched to a gene; V was cut back by 6 bases and J by 0 bases. Germline CDR1 and CDR2: SEHNR and FQNEAQ (reference sequence). The CDR3 loop spans 19 amino acids.

This clone was recorded once. This rearrangement joins TRBV10-2 to TRBJ1-5, with 9 bases lining up with TRBD1. The V gene end was trimmed by 6 bases and the J gene end by 4 bases; junction bases not matched to a gene: 4. The CDR3 has 14 amino acids. The germline V gene has CDR1 WSHSY and CDR2 SAAADI. In nucleotides, the CDR3 is TGCGCCAGCAGGGACGGACAGGGGAATCAGCCCCAGCATTTT. This codes for CASRDGQGNQPQHF.

The genes are TRBV6-1 and TRBJ2-2; TRBD2 might be the D (5 bases). Germline values: CDR1 MNHNS, CDR2 SASEGT. The CDR3 sequence is 15 residues long. V gave up 2 bases and J gave up 6 bases, with 13 bases separating them. The CDR3 spells CASSEWSSFSGELFF. The CDR3 nucleotides are TGTGCCAGCAGTGAATGGTCTAGCTTTTCCGGGGAGCTGTTTTTT.